Given below is one T cell receptor (beta chain) in context. The data are from a study of blood T cell repertoires in COVID-19. The CDR3 runs to 15 residues. CDR1 MNHEY and CDR2 SVGAGI come from the germline V gene. V lost 6 bases and J lost 3; bases outside the gene matches: 11. Libraries were prepared by immunoSEQ multiplex PCR; TCRdb keeps only in-frame clonotypes and omits some of them. The sample lists roughly 260,000 clones, about 88% occurring once. The receptor's source is a woman in her thirties or forties who had recovered from COVID-19. V gene TRBV6-5 combines with J gene TRBJ2-7; the match to TRBD1 covers 7 bases. Sequencing was carried out using peripheral blood. CDR3 region: CASRHTTGLYYEQYF. The CDR3 DNA reads TGTGCCAGCAGACATACGACAGGGCTCTACTACGAGCAGTACTTC.